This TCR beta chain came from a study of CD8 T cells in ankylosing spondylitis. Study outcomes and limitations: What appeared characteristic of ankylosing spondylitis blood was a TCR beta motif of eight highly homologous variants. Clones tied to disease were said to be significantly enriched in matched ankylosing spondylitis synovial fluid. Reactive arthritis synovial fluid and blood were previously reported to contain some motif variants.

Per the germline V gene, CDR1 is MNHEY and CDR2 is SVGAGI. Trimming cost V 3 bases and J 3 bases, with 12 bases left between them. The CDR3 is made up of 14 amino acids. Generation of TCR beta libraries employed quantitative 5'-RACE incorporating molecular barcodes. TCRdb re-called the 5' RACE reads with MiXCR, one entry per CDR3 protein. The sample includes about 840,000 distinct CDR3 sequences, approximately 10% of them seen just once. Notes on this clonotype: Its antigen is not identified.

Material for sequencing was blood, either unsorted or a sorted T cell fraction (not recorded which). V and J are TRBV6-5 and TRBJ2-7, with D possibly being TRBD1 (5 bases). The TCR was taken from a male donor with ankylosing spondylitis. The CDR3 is CASSYRGNDYEQYF. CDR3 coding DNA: TGTGCCAGCAGTTATAGGGGCAACGACTACGAGCAGTACTTC.